This T cell receptor beta chain derives from a study of blood T cell repertoires in COVID-19. Across the whole study: PBMCs, B-cell-depleted T cells, or T cells provided the cDNA or gDNA that made up the material.

This table comes from immunoSEQ multiplex PCR, and its TCRdb copy is limited to in-frame clones, with some not included. The data contain 200,000 to 250,000 clones, approximately 84% of them singletons. The germline V gene encodes CDR1 SNHLY and CDR2 FYNNEI. The junction had 12 bases not matched to a gene; V was cut back by 6 bases and J by 0 bases. This CDR3 region has 19 residues. J is TRBJ2-3 and V is TRBV2, with TRBD2 matching 13 bases. This receptor was taken from a man older than 75 with acute or convalescent COVID-19. The sample taken for sequencing was peripheral blood. The DNA of the CDR3 is TGTGCCAGCAGCCGGGGACTAGCGGGACGGGGGGCTAGCACAGATACGCAGTATTTT. It codes for CASSRGLAGRGASTDTQYF.